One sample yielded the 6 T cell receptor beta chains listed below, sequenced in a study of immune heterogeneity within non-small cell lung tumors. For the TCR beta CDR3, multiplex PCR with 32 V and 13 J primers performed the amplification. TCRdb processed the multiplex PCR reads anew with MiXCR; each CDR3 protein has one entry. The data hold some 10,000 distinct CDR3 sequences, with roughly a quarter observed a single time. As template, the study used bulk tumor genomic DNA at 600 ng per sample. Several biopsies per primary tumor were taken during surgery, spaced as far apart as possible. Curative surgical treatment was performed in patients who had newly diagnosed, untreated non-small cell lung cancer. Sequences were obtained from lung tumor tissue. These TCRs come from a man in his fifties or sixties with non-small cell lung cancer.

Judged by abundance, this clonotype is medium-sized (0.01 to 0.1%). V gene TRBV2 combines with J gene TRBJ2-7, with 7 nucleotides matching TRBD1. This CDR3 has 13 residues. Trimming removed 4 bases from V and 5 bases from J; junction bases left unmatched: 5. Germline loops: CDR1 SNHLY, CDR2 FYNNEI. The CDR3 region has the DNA TGTGCCAGCAGTGCCCAGGGGGTCCACGAGCAGTACTTC. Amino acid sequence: CASSAQGVHEQYF. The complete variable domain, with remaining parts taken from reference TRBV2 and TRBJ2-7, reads EPEVTQTPSHQVTQMGQEVILRCVPISNHLYFYWYRQILGQKVEFLVSFYNNEISEKSEIFDDQFSVERPDGSNFTLKIRSTKLEDSAMYFCASSAQGVHEQYFGPGTRLTVT.

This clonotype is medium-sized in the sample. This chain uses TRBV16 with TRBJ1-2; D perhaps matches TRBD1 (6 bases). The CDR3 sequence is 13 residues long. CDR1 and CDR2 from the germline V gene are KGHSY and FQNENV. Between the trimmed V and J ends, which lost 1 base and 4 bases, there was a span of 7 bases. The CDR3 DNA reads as TGTGCCAGCAGCCAATGGACAGCCTATGGCTACACCTTC. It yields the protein CASSQWTAYGYTF.

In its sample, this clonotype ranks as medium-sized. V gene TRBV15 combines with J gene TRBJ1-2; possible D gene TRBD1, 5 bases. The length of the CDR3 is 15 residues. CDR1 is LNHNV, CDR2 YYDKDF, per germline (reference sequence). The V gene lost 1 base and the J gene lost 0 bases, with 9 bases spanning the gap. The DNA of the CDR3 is TGTGCCACCAGCAGAGGCGACAGAGCTAACTATGGCTACACCTTC. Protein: CATSRGDRANYGYTF.

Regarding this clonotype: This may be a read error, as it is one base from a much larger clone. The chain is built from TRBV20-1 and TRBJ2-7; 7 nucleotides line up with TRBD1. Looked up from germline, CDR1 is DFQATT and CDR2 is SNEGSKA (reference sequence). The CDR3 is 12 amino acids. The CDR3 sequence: CSAVGTAYERYF. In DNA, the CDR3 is TGCAGTGCCGTCGGGACAGCCTACGAGCGGTACTTC.

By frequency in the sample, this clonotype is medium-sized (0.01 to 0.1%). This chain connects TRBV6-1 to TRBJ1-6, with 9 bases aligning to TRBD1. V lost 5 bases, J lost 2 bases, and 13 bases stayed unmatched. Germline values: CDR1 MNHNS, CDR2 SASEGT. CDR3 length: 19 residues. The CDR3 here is CASSYLSPGQGTYNSPLHF. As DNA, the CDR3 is TGTGCCAGCAGTTACCTTTCTCCGGGACAGGGAACCTATAATTCACCCCTCCACTTT.

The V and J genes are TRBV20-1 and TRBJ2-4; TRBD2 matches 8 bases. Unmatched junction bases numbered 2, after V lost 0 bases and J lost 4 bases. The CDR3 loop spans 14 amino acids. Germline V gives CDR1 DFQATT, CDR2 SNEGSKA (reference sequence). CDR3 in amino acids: CSARETSGKNIQYF. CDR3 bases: TGCAGTGCTAGAGAAACTAGCGGAAAAAACATTCAGTACTTC.